This TCR beta chain was documented in a study of T cell responses to AZD1222 COVID-19 vaccine. Findings and limits, study-wide: Regions left unmutated in variants are reportedly the target of nearly half of spike-specific TCRs.

Clones were sequenced by immunoSEQ multiplex PCR, and TCRdb holds only the in-frame ones, with some missing. The table lists about 140,000 clones, approximately 90% of them singletons. Looked up from germline, CDR1 is SEHNR and CDR2 is FQNEAQ (reference sequence). CDR3 size: 11 residues. About this clone itself: Its specificity is unknown. Its ends do not fully match the called genes, so a read error is possible.

The TCR comes from an adult who received the AZD1222 COVID-19 vaccine. The genes are TRBV7-9 and TRBJ1-1, with D unclear. Material: peripheral blood, obtained 28 days after the second AZD1222 dose. The DNA for the CDR3 is TGTGCCAGCAGCTTAACCCCGGACCAGACATTT. Amino acid sequence: CASSLTPDQTF.